These 31 T cell receptor beta chains were sequenced from one sample in a study of tumor-infiltrating lymphocytes in primary liver carcinoma. The source of the blood RNA was unsorted whole blood, and germline DNA was extracted as well. Starting from around 0.45 ug of total RNA, TCR beta cDNA was produced with a primer in the constant region. What produced the TCR beta libraries was three nested multiplex PCR rounds using slightly modified ARM-PCR. The study ran its first two PCR rounds for around 9 cycles each, using TRBV1-TRBV30 forward primers and a C-beta reverse primer. In TCRdb, the multiplex PCR reads were re-called with MiXCR into one record per CDR3 protein. Of about 310,000 distinct CDR3 sequences in the sample, about 60% were seen once. The sequenced material came from peripheral blood. These receptors were obtained from a man between 35 and 55 years old with primary liver carcinoma and hepatitis B virus infection.

This chain connects TRBV11-2 to TRBJ2-5; 7 nucleotides align to TRBD1. CDR1 and CDR2 (germline): SGHAT, FQNNGV. V was pared by 9 bases and J by 10 bases, with 14 bases of the junction left unmatched. The CDR3 sequence is 13 residues long. The CDR3: CARSDRVVGIQYF. DNA for the CDR3: TGTGCCAGGAGCGACAGGGTTGTGGGGATCCAGTACTTC.

The chain links TRBV23-1 to TRBJ1-5; 10 nucleotides match TRBD1. TRBV23-1 is identified as an open reading frame with a role that is uncertain. J was trimmed by 6 bases and V by 0 bases; bases with no gene match: 5. This CDR3 has 16 amino acids. In DNA form, the CDR3 reads TGCGCCAGCAGTCAATCGAGGGACAGGGGAGGTCAGCCCCAGCATTTT. Protein product: CASSQSRDRGGQPQHF.

In the case of this clonotype: A junction end diverges from the germline sequence, so it may reflect a read error. The chain has TRBV12-3 or TRBV12-4 and TRBJ1-6, with a tentative D call TRBD1 (5 bases). This CDR3 is built from 16 residues. CDR3 region: CASSLSGTAYNSPLHF. DNA for the CDR3: TGTGCTAGCAGCCTATCCGGGACGGCCTATAATTCACCCCTCCACTTT.

This clonotype was recorded once. Its ends do not fully match the called genes, so a read error is possible. The chain recombines TRBV6-1 with TRBJ2-5, with D possibly being TRBD1 (6 bases). Germline V gene lookup returns CDR1 MNHNS and CDR2 SASEGT. The CDR3 totals 16 residues. CDR3 DNA: TGTGCCAGCAGTGACTGGGGGCTGGTGGGCCAAGAGACCAAGTACTTC. Residues: CASSDWGLVGQETKYF.

V and J are TRBV10-3 and TRBJ1-1, with 11 bases identical to TRBD1. The germline V gene encodes CDR1 ENHRY and CDR2 SYGVKD. There are 14 residues in the CDR3. The J segment lost 11 bases and the V segment lost 3 bases, leaving 8 bases of the junction unmatched. This CDR3 is CAISDWTGGAWAFF. DNA of the CDR3: TGTGCCATCAGTGATTGGACAGGGGGCGCGTGGGCTTTCTTT.

About this clonotype: The junction departs from germline at one end; a sequencing error may be responsible. The V and J genes are TRBV5-1 and TRBJ2-5, with D tentatively TRBD1 (6 bases). The DNA end is more similar to TRBJ2-7, so the J call may be wrong. Germline V CDR1 and CDR2: SGHRS, YFSETQ. The CDR3 runs to 14 residues. The CDR3 nucleotides read TGCGACAGCAGCTTGGCTACAGGGAGCGACGAGCAGTACTTC. As protein: CDSSLATGSDEQYF.

Turning to this clonotype: One end of the junction is discordant with germline, which a read error may explain. The chain joins TRBV12-5 to TRBJ2-1; 8 nucleotides align to TRBD1. Germline CDR1 and CDR2: LGHNT and FRNRAP. CDR3 length equals 15 residues. This chain's CDR3 is CASANAQGAWNEQLF. CDR3 in DNA: TGTGCTAGTGCCAATGCCCAGGGGGCATGGAATGAGCAGCTCTTC.

This clonotype was seen more than once but under ten times. The chain employs TRBV24-1 and TRBJ2-5; TRBD1 agrees at 7 bases. The germline V gene encodes CDR1 KGHDR and CDR2 SFDVKD. V lost 5 bases to trimming and J lost 5 bases; unmatched junction nucleotides: 7. The CDR3 consists of 14 residues. The DNA for the CDR3 is TGTGCCACCAGTGCAGGGGGTTCGGGGGAGACCCAGTACTTC. Translated, it gives CATSAGGSGETQYF.

On this clonotype itself: Its ends do not fully match the called genes, so a read error is possible. V gene TRBV11-1 combines with J gene TRBJ2-2, with TRBD2 matching 8 bases. Per the germline V gene, CDR1 is SGHAT and CDR2 is FQDESV (reference sequence). The CDR3 extends over 15 amino acids. The CDR3 protein is CVSRETGGTTGELFF. In nucleotides, the CDR3 is TGTGTCAGCCGCGAGACGGGAGGGACCACCGGGGAGCTGTTTTTT. Full variable domain (outside the CDR3, taken from reference TRBV11-1 and TRBJ2-2): EAEVAQSPRYKITEKSQAVAFWCDPISGHATLYWYRQILGQGPELLVQFQDESVVDDSQLPKDRFSAERLKGVDSTLKIQPAELGDSAMYLCVSRETGGTTGELFFGEGSRLTVL.

Remarks on this clonotype: Its ends do not fully match the called genes, so a read error is possible. The rearrangement links TRBV6-5 to TRBJ2-2; a weak D match, TRBD2 (5 bases). CDR3 length: 13 amino acids. Germline CDR1 reads MNHEY; CDR2 reads SVGAGI. The CDR3 DNA follows: TGTCCCAGCGGCAGAGGGAACACCGGGGAGCTGTTTTTT. It codes for CPSGRGNTGELFF.

With regard to this clonotype: A much larger clone differs by one base, so this may be a read error. The chain couples TRBV6-2 or TRBV6-3 to TRBJ2-1; possible D gene TRBD2, 5 bases. The CDR3 extends over 13 amino acids. In germline, CDR1 is MNHEY, CDR2 SVGEGT. Deletions cut 11 bases from V and 8 bases from J, with 19 bases between. The CDR3: CACGRRRVDEQFF. The CDR3 DNA reads TGTGCCTGCGGCCGGAGGCGGGTCGATGAGCAGTTCTTC.

This clonotype has at least ten counts. The chain recombines TRBV5-5 with TRBJ2-7; TRBD2 matches 11 bases. Germline V gives CDR1 SGHKS, CDR2 YYEKEE (reference sequence). The CDR3 has 15 residues. The junction had 9 bases not matched to a gene; V was cut back by 3 bases and J by 7 bases. CDR3 region: CASSSLAGGPSEQYF. The CDR3 nucleotides read TGTGCCAGCAGCTCTTTAGCGGGAGGGCCGAGTGAGCAGTACTTC.

The chain employs TRBV6-5 and TRBJ1-1; D unresolved. In germline, CDR1 is MNHEY, CDR2 SVGAGI. The CDR3 has 12 residues. The ends were cut back, 4 bases at V and 8 bases at J, with 11 bases in the middle. The CDR3 region is CASSSSRVEAFF. In DNA form, the CDR3 reads TGTGCCAGCAGTTCCTCGCGGGTGGAAGCTTTCTTT.

With respect to this clonotype: The junction does not match germline at one end; this may be a read error. The rearrangement joins TRBV5-6 to TRBJ2-2, with D uncertain. Germline values: CDR1 SGHDT, CDR2 YYEEEE. This CDR3 has 16 residues. The CDR3 DNA reads TGTGCCGGCAGCTTGCGGACCGCCCGGTGGACCGGGGAGCTGTTTTTT. It encodes CAGSLRTARWTGELFF.

This chain links TRBV5-4 with TRBJ1-2; D is undetermined. The V gene lost 1 base and the J gene lost 5 bases, with 6 bases spanning the gap. Germline V gives CDR1 SGHNT, CDR2 YYREEE (reference sequence). The CDR3 runs 12 residues. The CDR3: CASSLIDYGYTF. CDR3 sequence (DNA): TGTGCCAGCAGCTTGATAGATTATGGCTACACCTTC. The complete variable domain, with remaining parts taken from reference TRBV5-4 and TRBJ1-2, reads ETGVTQSPTHLIKTRGQQVTLRCSSQSGHNTVSWYQQALGQGPQFIFQYYREEENGRGNFPPRFSGLQFPNYSSELNVNALELDDSALYLCASSLIDYGYTFGSGTRLTVV.

For this clonotype: A much larger clone lies one base from this, so it may be a read error. This chain joins TRBV4-3 and TRBJ1-2, with a possible D match to TRBD1 (5 bases). This CDR3 has 17 amino acids. CDR1 is LGHNA, CDR2 YSLEER, per germline. The CDR3 loop is CASSQSSAMGGHYDYTF. The CDR3 DNA is TGCGCCAGCAGCCAGTCAAGTGCTATGGGTGGACACTATGACTACACCTTC.

On this clonotype: A much larger clone lies a single base off, so this may be a read error. J is TRBJ1-2 and V is TRBV12-3 or TRBV12-4; D call uncertain. Trimming took 5 bases from V and 8 from J, leaving 15 bases between them. The CDR3 is 13 amino acids. The DNA for the CDR3 is TGTGCCAGCAGTCTGGTTGAGAGCCAAGGCTACACCTTC. Translating it yields CASSLVESQGYTF.

As regards this clonotype: A read error is possible here, since a much larger clone lies one base away. The J gene is TRBJ2-1, the V gene TRBV4-2, with D perhaps matching TRBD2 (7 bases). This CDR3 is 16 amino acids long. Germline CDR1 and CDR2: LGHNA and YNFKEQ. The CDR3 nucleotides are TGTGGCAGCAGCCAAGAAGAGTGGAGGGGGGGCAATGAGCAGTTCTTC. It is translated as CGSSQEEWRGGNEQFF.

The CDR3 DNA follows: TGTCACAGCAGTCGGACACTGGTTTCACCCCTCCACTTT. Amino acids: CHSSRTLVSPLHF. This chain connects TRBV11-1 to TRBJ1-6; the D gene is possibly TRBD1 (5 bases). The germline CDR1 and CDR2 sequences are SGHAT and FQDESV (reference sequence). CDR3 length: 13 residues. The whole variable domain, remainder taken from reference TRBV11-1 and TRBJ1-6, is EAEVAQSPRYKITEKSQAVAFWCDPISGHATLYWYRQILGQGPELLVQFQDESVVDDSQLPKDRFSAERLKGVDSTLKIQPAELGDSAMYLCHSSRTLVSPLHFGNGTRLTVT.

This clonotype was observed a few times. At one boundary the junction diverges from the germline segment, which might be a read error. V is TRBV12-3 or TRBV12-4 and J is TRBJ2-1; no definite D call. The CDR3 is made up of 13 amino acids. The CDR3 reads CACSLSSYNEQFF. CDR3 sequence (DNA): TGTGCCTGCAGTTTAAGCAGCTACAATGAACAGTTCTTC.

About this clonotype: Compared with germline, one end of the junction differs, possibly owing to a read error. The chain uses TRBV10-3 and TRBJ2-1, with D perhaps TRBD1 or TRBD2 (6 bases each). In germline, CDR1 is ENHRY, CDR2 SYGVKD. The CDR3 spans 16 residues. The CDR3 sequence is CAITPRGLSSYNEQLF. The CDR3 DNA sequence: TGTGCCATCACTCCCCGGGGGCTTAGCTCCTACAATGAGCAGTTGTTC.

Ten or more counts support this clonotype. V usage is TRBV29-1 and J usage is TRBJ1-1, with TRBD1 identical over 7 bases. This CDR3 is 13 amino acids long. V was pared by 4 bases and J by 5 bases, with 7 bases of the junction left unmatched. Germline loops: CDR1 SQVTM, CDR2 ANQGSEA. The CDR3 coding sequence is TGCAGCGTTGTAGAGGGGGCGATGACTGAAGCTTTCTTT. It specifies CSVVEGAMTEAFF.

As regards this clonotype: One junction end does not reproduce the germline sequence, and a read error may be involved. This chain connects TRBV29-1 to TRBJ1-6; D uncertain. The CDR3 has 13 amino acids. Germline V gene sequence: CDR1 SQVTM, CDR2 ANQGSEA. CDR3 sequence (DNA): TGCAGCGCCGGGGAGGCCCAAGACTCACCCCTCTACTTT. This codes for CSAGEAQDSPLYF. The full variable domain, completed using reference TRBV29-1 and TRBJ1-6, is SAVISQKPSRDICQRGTSLTIQCQVDSQVTMMFWYRQQPGQSLTLIATANQGSEATYESGFVIDKFPISRPNLTFSTLTVSNMSPEDSSIYLCSAGEAQDSPLYFGNGTRLTVT.

Points on this clonotype: A much larger clone lies one base from this, so it may be a read error. This chain links TRBV12-3 or TRBV12-4 with TRBJ2-5, with D hard to call. CDR3 length equals 12 residues. CDR3 nucleotide sequence: TGTGTCAGCAGTTTGTTGGGAGAGACCCAGTACTTC. Its translation: CVSSLLGETQYF.

V gene TRBV5-1 combines with J gene TRBJ2-1, with TRBD2 matching 9 bases. V trimming: 1 base; J trimming: 5 bases; junction bases outside the gene matches: 4. The CDR3 covers 15 residues. CDR1 and CDR2 from the germline V gene are SGHRS and YFSETQ. The CDR3 is CASSLSPSGNNEQFF. For the CDR3, the DNA is TGCGCCAGCAGCTTGAGTCCTAGCGGGAACAATGAGCAGTTCTTC.

The gene calls are TRBV6-2 or TRBV6-3 and TRBJ2-6; 13 bases are shared with TRBD2. Trimming removed 8 bases from V and 2 bases from J; junction bases left unmatched: 12. The germline CDR1 and CDR2 sequences are MNHEY and SVGEGT. The CDR3 has 19 amino acids. This CDR3 reads CASGPRTSGSFPGANVLTF. CDR3 sequence (DNA): TGTGCCAGCGGTCCGCGGACTAGCGGGAGTTTCCCTGGGGCCAACGTCCTGACTTTC.

This clonotype showed up just once. This sequence joins TRBV11-3 and TRBJ2-1, with TRBD2 identical over 9 bases. V was pared by 6 bases and J by 9 bases, with 12 bases of the junction left unmatched. This CDR3 spans 15 amino acids. Germline assignment: CDR1 SGHNT and CDR2 YENEEA. This CDR3 reads CASSVHAGGRFEQFF. CDR3 coding DNA: TGTGCCAGCAGTGTACATGCGGGAGGGAGGTTTGAGCAGTTCTTC.

This clonotype was observed a few times. The rearrangement joins TRBV5-5 to TRBJ2-7; D remains unclear. CDR1 and CDR2 from the germline V gene are SGHKS and YYEKEE (reference sequence). The V and J ends lost 4 bases and 1 base respectively, with 12 bases between them. This CDR3 is built from 14 residues. Written as DNA, the CDR3 is TGTGCCAGCAGCCAGTGGACGGAGTCCTACGAGCAGTACTTC. Translating it yields CASSQWTESYEQYF.

About this clonotype itself: Relative to the germline gene, one junction end is altered; a read error may explain this. The J gene is TRBJ2-3, the V gene TRBV5-6; TRBD2 matches 11 bases. The CDR3 loop spans 16 amino acids. Germline CDR1 SGHDT, CDR2 YYEEEE. CDR3 sequence reads: CASSLVASGRSDMQYF. The CDR3 DNA sequence: TGTGCCAGCAGCTTGGTAGCTAGCGGGAGGTCAGATATGCAGTATTTT.

To note about this clonotype: Mismatch with germline at one junction end may stem from a read error. The chain links TRBV11-1 to TRBJ2-7; D may match TRBD1 or TRBD2 (5 bases each). Looked up from germline, CDR1 is SGHAT and CDR2 is FQDESV (reference sequence). There are 14 residues in the CDR3. CDR3 bases: TGTGCCAGGACCAAGGGACGGTCCTCCTACAAGCAGTACTTC. Protein: CARTKGRSSYKQYF.

This clonotype was seen at least ten times. V gene TRBV4-1 combines with J gene TRBJ1-3; the D is unclear. There are 15 residues in the CDR3. With 1 base removed from V and 4 bases from J, the gap between germline ends came to 11 bases. Looked up from germline, CDR1 is MGHRA and CDR2 is YSYEKL. CDR3 bases: TGCGCCAGCAGCCAAGTAAGGTTGGAGGGAAACACCATATATTTT. Amino acid sequence: CASSQVRLEGNTIYF.